This T cell receptor (beta chain) appears in the sequencing data of a study of T cell repertoires in aging, cancer and after chemotherapy. In its sample, this clonotype was seen once. Peripheral blood genomic DNA, not sorted cells or RNA, was the template. The CDR3 sequence is 16 residues long. After removal of 5 bases from V and 1 base from J, the junction contained 5 bases not matched to a gene. The germline V gene has CDR1 LNHDA and CDR2 SQIVND (reference sequence). Multiplex touch-down PCR with TRB-A/B primers amplified rearranged V-D-J TRB sequences. TCRdb passed the multiplex PCR reads through MiXCR, listing each CDR3 protein once. The table records under 4,500 distinct CDR3 sequences, 39% of them present only once.

The source is a human donor with a blood cancer. Source material: blood. The chain has TRBV19 and TRBJ2-5; 12 bases match TRBD2. CDR3 nucleotide sequence: TGTGCCAGTAGTCCCGGACTAGCGGGACCCCAAGAGACCCAGTACTTC. This encodes CASSPGLAGPQETQYF.